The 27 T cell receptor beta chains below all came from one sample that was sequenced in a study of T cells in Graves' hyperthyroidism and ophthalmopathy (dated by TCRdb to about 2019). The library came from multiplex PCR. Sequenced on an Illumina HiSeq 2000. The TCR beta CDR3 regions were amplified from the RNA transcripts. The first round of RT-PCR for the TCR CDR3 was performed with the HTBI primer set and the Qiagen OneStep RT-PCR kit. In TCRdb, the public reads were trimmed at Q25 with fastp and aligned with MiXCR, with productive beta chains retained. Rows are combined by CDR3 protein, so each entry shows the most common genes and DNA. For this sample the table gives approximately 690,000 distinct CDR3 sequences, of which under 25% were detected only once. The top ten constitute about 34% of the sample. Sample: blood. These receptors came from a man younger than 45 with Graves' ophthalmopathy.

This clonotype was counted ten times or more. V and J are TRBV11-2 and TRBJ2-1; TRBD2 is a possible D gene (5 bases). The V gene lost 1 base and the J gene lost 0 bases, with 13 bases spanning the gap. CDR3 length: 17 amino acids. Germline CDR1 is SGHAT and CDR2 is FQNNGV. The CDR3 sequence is CASSLVAEAGSYNEQFF. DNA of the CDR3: TGTGCCAGCAGCTTAGTGGCGGAGGCCGGCTCCTACAATGAGCAGTTCTTC. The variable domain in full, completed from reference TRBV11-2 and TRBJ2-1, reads EAGVAQSPRYKIIEKRQSVAFWCNPISGHATLYWYQQILGQGPKLLIQFQNNGVVDDSQLPKDRFSAERLKGVDSTLKIQPAKLEDSAVYLCASSLVAEAGSYNEQFFGPGTRLTVL.

Here the CDR3 reads CSVGHGDTQYF. The CDR3 DNA reads TGCAGCGTCGGACACGGAGATACGCAGTATTTT. This chain joins TRBV29-1 and TRBJ2-3, with D possibly TRBD1 on 5 matching bases. Germline loops: CDR1 SQVTM, CDR2 ANQGSEA. The CDR3 runs 11 residues. Trimming pared 6 bases from V and 5 bases from J, leaving 9 bases between.

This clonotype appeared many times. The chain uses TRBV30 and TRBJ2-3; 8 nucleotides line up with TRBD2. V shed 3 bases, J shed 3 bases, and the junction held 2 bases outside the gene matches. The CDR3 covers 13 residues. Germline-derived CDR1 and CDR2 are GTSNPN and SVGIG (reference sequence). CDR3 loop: CAWSRGGTDTQYF. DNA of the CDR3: TGTGCCTGGAGCCGCGGGGGGACAGATACGCAGTATTTT.

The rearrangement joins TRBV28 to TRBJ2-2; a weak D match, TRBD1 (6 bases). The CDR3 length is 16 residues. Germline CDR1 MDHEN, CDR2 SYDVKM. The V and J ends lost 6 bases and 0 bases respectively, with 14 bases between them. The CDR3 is CASSPAWDTNTGELFF. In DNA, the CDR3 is TGTGCCAGCAGCCCTGCCTGGGACACGAACACCGGGGAGCTGTTTTTT.

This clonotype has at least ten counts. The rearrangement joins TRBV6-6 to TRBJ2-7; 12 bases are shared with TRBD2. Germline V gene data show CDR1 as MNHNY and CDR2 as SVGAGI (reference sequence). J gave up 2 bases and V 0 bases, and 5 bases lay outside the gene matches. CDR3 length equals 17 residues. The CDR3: CASSYSTSGSSTYEQYF. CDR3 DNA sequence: TGTGCCAGCAGTTACTCGACTAGCGGGAGCTCCACCTACGAGCAGTACTTC.

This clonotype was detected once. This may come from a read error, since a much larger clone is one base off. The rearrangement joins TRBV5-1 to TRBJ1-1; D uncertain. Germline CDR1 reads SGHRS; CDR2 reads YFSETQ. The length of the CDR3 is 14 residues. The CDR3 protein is CASSLDSMNTEALF. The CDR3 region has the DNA TGCGCCAGCAGCTTGGACAGCATGAACACTGAAGCTCTCTTT.

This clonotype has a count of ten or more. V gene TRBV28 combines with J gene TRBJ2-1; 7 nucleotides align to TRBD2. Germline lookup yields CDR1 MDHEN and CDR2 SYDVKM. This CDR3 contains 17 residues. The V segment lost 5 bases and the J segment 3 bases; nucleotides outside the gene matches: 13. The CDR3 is CASSLTNPGGNYNEQFF. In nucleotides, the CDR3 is TGTGCCAGCAGTCTCACTAACCCGGGAGGAAACTACAATGAGCAGTTCTTC. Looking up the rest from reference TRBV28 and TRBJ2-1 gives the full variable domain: DVKVTQSSRYLVKRTGEKVFLECVQDMDHENMFWYRQDPGLGLRLIYFSYDVKMKEKGDIPEGYSVSREKKERFSLILESASTNQTSMYLCASSLTNPGGNYNEQFFGPGTRLTVL.

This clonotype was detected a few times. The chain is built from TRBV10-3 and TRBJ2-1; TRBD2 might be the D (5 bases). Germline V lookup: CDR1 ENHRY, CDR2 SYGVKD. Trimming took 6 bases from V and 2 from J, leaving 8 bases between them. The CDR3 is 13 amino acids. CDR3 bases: TGTGCCATCAGACTAGGAGCCTACAATGAGCAGTTCTTC. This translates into CAIRLGAYNEQFF.

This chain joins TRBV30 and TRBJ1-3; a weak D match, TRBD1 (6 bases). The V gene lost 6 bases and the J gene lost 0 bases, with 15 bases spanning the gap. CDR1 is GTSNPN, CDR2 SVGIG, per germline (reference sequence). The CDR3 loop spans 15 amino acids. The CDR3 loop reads CACHPIGGSGNTIYF. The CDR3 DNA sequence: TGTGCCTGCCATCCCATAGGGGGCTCTGGAAACACCATATATTTT.

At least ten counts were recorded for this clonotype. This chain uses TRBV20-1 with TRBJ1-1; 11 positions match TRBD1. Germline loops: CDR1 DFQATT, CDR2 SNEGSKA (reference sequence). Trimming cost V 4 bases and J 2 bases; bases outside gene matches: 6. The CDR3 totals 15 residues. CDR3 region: CSAKGQGVINTEAFF. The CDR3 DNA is TGCAGTGCTAAGGGACAGGGGGTCATAAACACTGAAGCTTTCTTT.

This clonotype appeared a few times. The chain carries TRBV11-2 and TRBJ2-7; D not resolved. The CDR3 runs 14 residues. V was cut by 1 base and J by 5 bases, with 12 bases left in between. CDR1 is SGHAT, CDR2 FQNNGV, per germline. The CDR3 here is CASSLVYGNDEQYF. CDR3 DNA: TGTGCCAGCAGCTTAGTGTACGGAAATGACGAGCAGTACTTC.

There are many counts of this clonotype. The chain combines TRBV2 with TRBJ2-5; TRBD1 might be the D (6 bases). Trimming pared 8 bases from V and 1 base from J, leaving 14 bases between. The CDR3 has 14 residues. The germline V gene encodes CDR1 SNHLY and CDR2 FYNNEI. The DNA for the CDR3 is TGTGCCAGCGCTAACAGGGTGGCCCAAGAGACCCAGTACTTC. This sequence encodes CASANRVAQETQYF.

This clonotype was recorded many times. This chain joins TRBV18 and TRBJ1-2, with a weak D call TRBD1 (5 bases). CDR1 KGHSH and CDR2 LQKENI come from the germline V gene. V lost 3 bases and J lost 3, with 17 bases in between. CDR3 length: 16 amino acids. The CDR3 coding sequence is TGTGCCAGCTCACCCGCGGGGGACGGAGCTTACTATGGCTACACCTTC. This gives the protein CASSPAGDGAYYGYTF.

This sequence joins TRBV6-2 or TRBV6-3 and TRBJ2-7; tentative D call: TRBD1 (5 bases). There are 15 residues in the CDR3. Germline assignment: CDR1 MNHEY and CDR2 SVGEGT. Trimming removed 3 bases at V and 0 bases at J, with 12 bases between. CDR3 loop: CASSYSRDLSYEQYF. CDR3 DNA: TGTGCCAGCAGTTATAGCAGGGATCTCTCCTACGAGCAGTACTTC.

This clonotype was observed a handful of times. The CDR3 loop reads CASMGGSEQYF. CDR3 nucleotide sequence: TGTGCCAGCATGGGGGGCTCCGAGCAGTACTTC. The chain employs TRBV28 and TRBJ2-7; D possibly matches TRBD1 or TRBD2 (6 bases each). V was clipped by 7 bases and J by 6 bases, with 10 bases between them. Looked up from germline, CDR1 is MDHEN and CDR2 is SYDVKM. CDR3 size: 11 residues.

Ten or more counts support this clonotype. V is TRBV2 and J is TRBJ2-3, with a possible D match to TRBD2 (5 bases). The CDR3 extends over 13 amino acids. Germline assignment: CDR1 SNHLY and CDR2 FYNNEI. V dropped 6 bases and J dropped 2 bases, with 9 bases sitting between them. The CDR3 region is CASRREFTDTQYF. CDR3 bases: TGTGCCAGCAGACGGGAATTCACAGATACGCAGTATTTT.

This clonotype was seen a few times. This CDR3 is CSASPSLGDGYTF. The CDR3 region has the DNA TGCAGTGCTAGCCCATCATTGGGGGATGGCTACACCTTC. The rearrangement links TRBV20-1 to TRBJ1-2; TRBD1 is a possible D gene (5 bases). Germline lookup yields CDR1 DFQATT and CDR2 SNEGSKA (reference sequence). Between the trimmed V and J ends, which lost 3 bases and 6 bases, there was a span of 14 bases. This CDR3 has 13 amino acids.

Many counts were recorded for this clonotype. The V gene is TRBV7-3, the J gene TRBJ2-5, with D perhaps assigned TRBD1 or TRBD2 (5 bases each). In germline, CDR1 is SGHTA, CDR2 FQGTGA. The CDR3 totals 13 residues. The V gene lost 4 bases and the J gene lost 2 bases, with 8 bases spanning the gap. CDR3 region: CASSSGRQETQYF. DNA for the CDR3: TGTGCCAGCAGCTCGGGACGTCAAGAGACCCAGTACTTC.

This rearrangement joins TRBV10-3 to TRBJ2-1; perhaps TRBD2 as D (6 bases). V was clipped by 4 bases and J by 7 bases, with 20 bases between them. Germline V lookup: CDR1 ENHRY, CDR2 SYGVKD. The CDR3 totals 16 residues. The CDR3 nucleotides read TGTGCCATCAGTGCTGACCGGGACTTACCCTTGAATGAGCAGTTCTTC. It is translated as CAISADRDLPLNEQFF.

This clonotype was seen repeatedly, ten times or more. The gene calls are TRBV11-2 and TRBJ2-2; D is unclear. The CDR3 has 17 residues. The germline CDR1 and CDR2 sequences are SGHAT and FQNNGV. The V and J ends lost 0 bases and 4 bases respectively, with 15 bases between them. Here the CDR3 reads CASSLEEGFVGTGELFF. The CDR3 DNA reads TGTGCCAGCAGCTTAGAAGAAGGGTTCGTGGGCACCGGGGAGCTGTTTTTT.

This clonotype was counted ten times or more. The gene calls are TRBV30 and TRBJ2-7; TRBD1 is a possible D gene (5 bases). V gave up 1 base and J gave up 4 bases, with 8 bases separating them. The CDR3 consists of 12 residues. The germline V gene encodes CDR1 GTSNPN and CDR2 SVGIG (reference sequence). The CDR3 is CAWSGAGYEQYF. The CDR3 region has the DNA TGTGCCTGGAGTGGGGCAGGGTACGAGCAGTACTTC.

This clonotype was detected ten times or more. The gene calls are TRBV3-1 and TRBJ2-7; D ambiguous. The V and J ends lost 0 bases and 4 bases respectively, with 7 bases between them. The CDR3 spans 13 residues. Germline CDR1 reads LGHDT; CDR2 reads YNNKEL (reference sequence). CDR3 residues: CASSQDLRYEQYF. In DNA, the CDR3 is TGTGCCAGCAGCCAAGATCTCAGATACGAGCAGTACTTC.

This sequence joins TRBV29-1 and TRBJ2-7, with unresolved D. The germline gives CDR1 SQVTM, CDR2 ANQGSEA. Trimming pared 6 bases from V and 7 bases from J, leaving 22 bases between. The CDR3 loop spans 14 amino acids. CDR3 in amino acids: CSVSSLKTLGEQYF. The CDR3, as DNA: TGCAGCGTATCGTCCTTGAAAACGTTGGGGGAGCAGTACTTC.

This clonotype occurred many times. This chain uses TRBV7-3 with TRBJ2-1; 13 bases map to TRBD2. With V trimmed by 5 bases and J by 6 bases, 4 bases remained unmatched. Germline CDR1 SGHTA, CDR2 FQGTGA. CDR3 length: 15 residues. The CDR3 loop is CASSPGTSGINEQFF. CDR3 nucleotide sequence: TGTGCCAGCAGCCCCGGGACTAGCGGGATCAATGAGCAGTTCTTC.

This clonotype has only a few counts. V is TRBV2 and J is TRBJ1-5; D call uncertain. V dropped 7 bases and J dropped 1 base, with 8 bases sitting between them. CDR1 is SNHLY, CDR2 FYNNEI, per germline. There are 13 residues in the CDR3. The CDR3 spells CASTEESNQPQHF. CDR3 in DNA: TGTGCCAGCACTGAGGAAAGCAATCAGCCCCAGCATTTT.

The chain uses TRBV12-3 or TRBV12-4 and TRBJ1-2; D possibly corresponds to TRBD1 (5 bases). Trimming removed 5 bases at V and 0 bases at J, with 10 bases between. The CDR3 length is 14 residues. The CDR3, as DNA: TGTGCCAGCAGTATGGGGGGGACTAACTATGGCTACACCTTC. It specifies CASSMGGTNYGYTF.

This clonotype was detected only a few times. For the CDR3, the DNA is TGTGCCAGCAGTGCCGCCCCTGACAGGGGAGGGTATGGCTACACCTTC. As protein: CASSAAPDRGGYGYTF. This chain joins TRBV28 and TRBJ1-2; 8 bases line up with TRBD1. This CDR3 spans 16 amino acids. Trimming at V came to 5 bases and at J to 5 bases, leaving 13 bases not matched to a gene. Per germline, CDR1 MDHEN and CDR2 SYDVKM.